The 29 T cell receptor beta chains reported below all come from one sample, sequenced in a study of cytomegalovirus exposure and HLA in healthy donors. The PCR employed 60 Vbeta primers together with 13 Jbeta primers. TCRdb's copy holds only in-frame clones and misses some; the assay was immunoSEQ multiplex PCR. The table includes approximately 160,000 clones, roughly 78% detected once. The source material was PBMCs. The receptors shown here come from a woman aged 50 to 60 in good health and CMV-seropositive.

The V call is TRBV11-2, the J call TRBJ2-2, with TRBD2 identical over 9 bases. This CDR3 has 15 amino acids. The junction had 3 bases not matched to a gene; V was cut back by 0 bases and J by 7 bases. Germline CDR1 SGHAT, CDR2 FQNNGV. The chain's CDR3 is CASSLDLAGHGELFF. CDR3 DNA: TGTGCCAGCAGCTTAGACCTAGCGGGGCACGGGGAGCTGTTTTTT. The whole variable domain, filled in from reference TRBV11-2 and TRBJ2-2, reads EAGVAQSPRYKIIEKRQSVAFWCNPISGHATLYWYQQILGQGPKLLIQFQNNGVVDDSQLPKDRFSAERLKGVDSTLKIQPAKLEDSAVYLCASSLDLAGHGELFFGEGSRLTVL.

This clone was seen more than once but under ten times. The rearrangement links TRBV12-5 to TRBJ1-1; unclear D gene. V was pared by 3 bases and J by 1 base, with 6 bases between. Looked up from germline, CDR1 is LGHNT and CDR2 is FRNRAP. The CDR3 loop spans 13 amino acids. CDR3 sequence (DNA): TGTGCTAGTGGTTTTAGAGGGAACACTGAAGCTTTCTTT. Encoded protein: CASGFRGNTEAFF. Drawing the rest from reference TRBV12-5 and TRBJ1-1, the complete variable domain is DARVTQTPRHKVTEMGQEVTMRCQPILGHNTVFWYRQTMMQGLELLAYFRNRAPLDDSGMPKDRFSAEMPDATLATLKIQPSEPRDSAVYFCASGFRGNTEAFFGQGTRLTVV.

This clone was seen a handful of times. The CDR3 region has the DNA TGTGCCAGCAGTGCCCCCGGAGGCTACAATGAGCAGTTCTTC. Amino acids: CASSAPGGYNEQFF. The chain is built from TRBV25-1 and TRBJ2-1, with D tentatively TRBD2 (5 bases). The V gene lost 4 bases and the J gene lost 3 bases, with 10 bases spanning the gap. The germline gives CDR1 MGHDK, CDR2 SYGVNS. The CDR3 is 14 amino acids. Looking up the rest from reference TRBV25-1 and TRBJ2-1 gives the full variable domain: EADIYQTPRYLVIGTGKKITLECSQTMGHDKMYWYQQDPGMELHLIHYSYGVNSTEKGDLSSESTVSRIRTEHFPLTLESARPSHTSQYLCASSAPGGYNEQFFGPGTRLTVL.

This chain links TRBV9 with TRBJ2-5; 8 nucleotides align to TRBD2. The ends lost 0 bases at V and 4 bases at J; junction bases unmatched: 5. CDR3 length equals 15 residues. Germline V gives CDR1 SGDLS, CDR2 YYNGEE. The CDR3 spells CASSVAGGPRETQYF. The CDR3, as DNA: TGTGCCAGCAGCGTAGCGGGGGGGCCTAGAGAGACCCAGTACTTC.

The chain recombines TRBV5-1 with TRBJ2-1, with TRBD2 matching 7 bases. Germline V gives CDR1 SGHRS, CDR2 YFSETQ. V trimming: 0 bases; J trimming: 0 bases; junction bases outside the gene matches: 0. The CDR3 sequence is 15 residues long. The CDR3 protein is CASSLGTSSYNEQFF. The DNA of the CDR3 is TGCGCCAGCAGCTTGGGGACTAGCTCCTACAATGAGCAGTTCTTC.

This chain connects TRBV5-1 to TRBJ1-1, with 9 nucleotides matching TRBD1. Trimming took 0 bases from V and 4 from J; bases not matched to a gene: 4. CDR1 is SGHRS, CDR2 YFSETQ, per germline. The CDR3 length is 15 residues. The CDR3 sequence: CASSLEGDRATEAFF. DNA for the CDR3: TGCGCCAGCAGCTTGGAGGGGGACAGGGCCACTGAAGCTTTCTTT.

The count of this clone is one. V usage is TRBV7-8 and J usage is TRBJ2-5, with TRBD1 matching 7 bases. The germline gives CDR1 SGHVS, CDR2 FQNEAQ. The junction had 0 bases not matched to a gene; V was cut back by 1 base and J by 1 base. The CDR3 totals 14 residues. CDR3 protein: CASSLGQGQETQYF. CDR3 bases: TGTGCCAGCAGCTTAGGACAGGGCCAAGAGACCCAGTACTTC.

This clone appeared a few times. This chain joins TRBV5-1 and TRBJ2-1; TRBD1 aligns across 7 bases. Germline V gene sequence: CDR1 SGHRS, CDR2 YFSETQ. This CDR3 has 16 residues. V was clipped by 0 bases and J by 5 bases; unmatched bases: 8. The CDR3 region is CASSLGGDRVNNEQFF. The CDR3 DNA reads as TGCGCCAGCAGCTTGGGGGGCGACAGGGTAAACAATGAGCAGTTCTTC.

The chain couples TRBV7-9 to TRBJ1-4; 12 positions agree with TRBD1. The CDR3 loop spans 16 amino acids. Germline CDR1 is SEHNR and CDR2 is FQNEAQ (reference sequence). Trimming took 4 bases from V and 8 from J; bases not matched to a gene: 8. The CDR3 here is CASSSSAGTGGEKLFF. The CDR3 bases are TGTGCCAGCAGCTCATCCGCCGGGACAGGGGGCGAAAAACTGTTTTTT.

The rearrangement uses TRBV9 and TRBJ2-1; TRBD2 is a possible D gene (5 bases). CDR1 and CDR2 from the germline V gene are SGDLS and YYNGEE. This CDR3 has 17 amino acids. V lost 0 bases and J 2 bases, leaving 15 bases between the germline ends. CDR3 bases: TGTGCCAGCAGCGTAGGCGAGCGGTCCCTAGCCTACAATGAGCAGTTCTTC. This sequence encodes CASSVGERSLAYNEQFF.

The V gene is TRBV15, the J gene TRBJ1-3; 8 nucleotides match TRBD1. J was trimmed by 2 bases and V by 8 bases; bases with no gene match: 5. Germline values: CDR1 LNHNV, CDR2 YYDKDF (reference sequence). There are 14 residues in the CDR3. In DNA, the CDR3 is TGTGCCACCCGACAGGGGTTTACTGGAAACACCATATATTTT. Its translation is CATRQGFTGNTIYF. The complete variable domain, with remaining parts taken from reference TRBV15 and TRBJ1-3, reads DAMVIQNPRYQVTQFGKPVTLSCSQTLNHNVMYWYQQKSSQAPKLLFHYYDKDFNNEADTPDNFQSRRPNTSFCFLDIRSPGLGDTAMYLCATRQGFTGNTIYFGEGSWLTVV.

This clone was found once. This rearrangement joins TRBV5-4 to TRBJ2-3, with 8 bases that match TRBD2. The CDR3 has 16 residues. CDR1 is SGHNT and CDR2 is YYREEE in the germline V gene (reference sequence). V was pared by 1 base and J by 4 bases, with 8 bases of the junction left unmatched. CDR3 sequence (DNA): TGTGCCAGCAGCTTGCAAAGCGGGGGAGGCCCAGATACGCAGTATTTT. Protein sequence: CASSLQSGGGPDTQYF.

V usage is TRBV7-2 and J usage is TRBJ1-1; D perhaps matches TRBD1 (5 bases). There are 15 residues in the CDR3. Germline CDR1 and CDR2: SGHTA and FQGNSA. Trimming cost V 6 bases and J 1 base, with 15 bases left between them. In nucleotides, the CDR3 is TGTGCCAGCAGTTCGCTAGGGGCGCGGAACACTGAAGCTTTCTTT. It yields the protein CASSSLGARNTEAFF.

This clone was detected only a few times. V and J are TRBV11-1 and TRBJ2-3, with 7 bases identical to TRBD2. The CDR3 contains 14 residues. The germline V gene encodes CDR1 SGHAT and CDR2 FQDESV (reference sequence). The V segment lost 6 bases and the J segment 0 bases; nucleotides outside the gene matches: 3. The CDR3 sequence: CASSRAGSTDTQYF. For the CDR3, the DNA is TGTGCCAGCAGTCGAGCGGGAAGCACAGATACGCAGTATTTT.

V and J are TRBV9 and TRBJ2-2, with TRBD2 matching 10 bases. Germline trimming cut 2 bases from V and 8 bases from J; bases unmatched to any gene: 3. CDR1 SGDLS and CDR2 YYNGEE come from the germline V gene. The CDR3 is 14 residues long. CDR3 bases: TGTGCCAGCAGCGTTAGGACTAGCGGTGGGGAGCTGTTTTTT. Protein sequence: CASSVRTSGGELFF.

The chain employs TRBV5-6 and TRBJ1-5; tentatively, D is TRBD1 (6 bases). The CDR3 is 15 amino acids. Germline CDR1 SGHDT, CDR2 YYEEEE. Trimming removed 4 bases from V and 4 bases from J, with 15 bases in between. CDR3 sequence: CASSLRGARNQPQHF. Here the CDR3 DNA reads TGTGCCAGCAGCCTTCGGGGGGCTCGTAATCAGCCCCAGCATTTT.

This chain connects TRBV19 to TRBJ1-5; unclear D gene. This CDR3 is 12 amino acids long. Germline CDR1 reads LNHDA; CDR2 reads SQIVND (reference sequence). V lost 3 bases and J lost 11, with 11 bases in between. The CDR3 protein is CASSIEGTAQHF. The DNA for the CDR3 is TGTGCCAGTAGTATTGAGGGTACGGCCCAGCATTTT.

The rearrangement joins TRBV6-5 to TRBJ2-3; D possibly corresponds to TRBD2 (6 bases). The CDR3 has 14 residues. V was clipped by 5 bases and J by 1 base, with 10 bases between them. The germline gives CDR1 MNHEY, CDR2 SVGAGI. CDR3 amino acids: CASSVREGTDTQYF. The CDR3 coding sequence is TGTGCCAGCAGTGTCAGGGAGGGCACAGATACGCAGTATTTT.

The V call is TRBV6-6, the J call TRBJ1-4; D unclear. The CDR3 length is 12 residues. Germline loops: CDR1 MNHNY, CDR2 SVGAGI (reference sequence). Trimming cost V 0 bases and J 8 bases, with 4 bases left between them. The CDR3 DNA sequence: TGTGCCAGCAGTTACTCGGCCGAAAAACTGTTTTTT. Translated, it gives CASSYSAEKLFF.

The rearrangement uses TRBV2 and TRBJ1-6; no reliable D call. The CDR3 spans 14 residues. Germline V gives CDR1 SNHLY, CDR2 FYNNEI. Trimming stripped 8 bases from V and 2 bases from J, with 10 bases between. CDR3 in amino acids: CASWEGAYNSPLHF. The CDR3 nucleotides are TGTGCCAGCTGGGAGGGAGCCTATAATTCACCCCTCCACTTT.

This clone appeared a few times. The CDR3 DNA is TGTGCCAGCAGTGACACCGGGGGGGCTGGAAAGACCCAGTACTTC. Translated, it gives CASSDTGGAGKTQYF. The chain combines TRBV2 with TRBJ2-5; 8 nucleotides line up with TRBD2. The V gene's germline CDR1 is SNHLY and CDR2 FYNNEI. This CDR3 comprises 15 residues. Unmatched junction bases numbered 9, after V lost 3 bases and J lost 6 bases.

This clone occurred a few times. This rearrangement joins TRBV16 to TRBJ1-2; D remains unclear. The CDR3 sequence is 16 residues long. Trimming took 4 bases from V and 6 from J, leaving 21 bases between them. CDR1 is KGHSY and CDR2 is FQNENV in the germline V gene. The CDR3 coding sequence is TGTGCCAGCAGCCTTATTGAGGCCACCGGGGTGAATGGCTACACCTTC. Translated, it gives CASSLIEATGVNGYTF. Looking up the rest from reference TRBV16 and TRBJ1-2 gives the full variable domain: GEEVAQTPKHLVRGEGQKAKLYCAPIKGHSYVFWYQQVLKNEFKFLISFQNENVFDETGMPKERFSAKCLPNSPCSLEIQATKLEDSAVYFCASSLIEATGVNGYTFGSGTRLTVV.

CDR3 protein: CASSSLKRGDNEQFF. The CDR3 DNA follows: TGTGCCAGCAGCTCGCTGAAGCGGGGAGACAATGAGCAGTTCTTC. The chain uses TRBV5-6 and TRBJ2-1, with TRBD2 matching 7 bases. The junction had 8 bases not matched to a gene; V was cut back by 3 bases and J by 5 bases. This CDR3 is 15 amino acids long. Germline lookup yields CDR1 SGHDT and CDR2 YYEEEE.

This clone was counted only a few times. The genes are TRBV7-9 and TRBJ2-1; possibly TRBD1 for D (5 bases). The CDR3 length is 14 residues. Germline CDR1 and CDR2: SEHNR and FQNEAQ (reference sequence). Trimming took 10 bases from V and 6 from J, leaving 19 bases between them. CDR3 nucleotide sequence: TGTGCCACCAAGGGGCTAGGACACACCAATGAGCAGTTCTTC. Translation gives CATKGLGHTNEQFF.

The chain joins TRBV19 to TRBJ2-1; D is perhaps TRBD1 (5 bases). The V gene lost 0 bases and the J gene lost 0 bases, with 21 bases spanning the gap. The CDR3 covers 20 residues. The germline CDR1 and CDR2 sequences are LNHDA and SQIVND (reference sequence). The DNA of the CDR3 is TGTGCCAGTAGTATAGAACCCGAGACAGCTATGATAAGCTCCTACAATGAGCAGTTCTTC. Encoded protein: CASSIEPETAMISSYNEQFF.

The gene calls are TRBV7-8 and TRBJ1-4, with a weak D call TRBD1 (6 bases). V was pared by 1 base and J by 3 bases, with 18 bases between. CDR1 and CDR2 (germline): SGHVS, FQNEAQ. The CDR3 extends over 18 amino acids. CDR3 loop: CASSLVQQGPLANEKLFF. In DNA, the CDR3 is TGTGCCAGCAGCTTAGTCCAACAGGGCCCGTTGGCTAATGAAAAACTGTTTTTT.

The gene calls are TRBV10-3 and TRBJ2-7; 8 positions match TRBD1. V gave up 4 bases and J gave up 3 bases; unmatched junction bases: 2. The CDR3 runs to 13 residues. CDR1 is ENHRY and CDR2 is SYGVKD in the germline V gene. The CDR3 DNA is TGTGCCATCAGTGTCACAGGGGGCTACGAGCAGTACTTC. This encodes CAISVTGGYEQYF.

This clone was seen a few times. This chain links TRBV2 with TRBJ1-5; 7 bases map to TRBD1. With 9 bases clipped from V and 3 bases from J, the junction kept 8 bases outside the gene matches. Germline V gene data show CDR1 as SNHLY and CDR2 as FYNNEI. CDR3 length: 14 amino acids. CDR3 nucleotides: TGTGCCAGTTCGACAGGGATTTCCAATCAGCCCCAGCATTTT. As protein: CASSTGISNQPQHF.

The V gene is TRBV2, the J gene TRBJ1-2; 7 bases align to TRBD1. The junction had 6 bases not matched to a gene; V was cut back by 5 bases and J by 3 bases. Germline CDR1 SNHLY, CDR2 FYNNEI. The CDR3 has 14 residues. CDR3 sequence reads: CASSTDRFDYGYTF. The CDR3 DNA sequence: TGTGCCAGCAGTACGGACAGGTTTGACTATGGCTACACCTTC.